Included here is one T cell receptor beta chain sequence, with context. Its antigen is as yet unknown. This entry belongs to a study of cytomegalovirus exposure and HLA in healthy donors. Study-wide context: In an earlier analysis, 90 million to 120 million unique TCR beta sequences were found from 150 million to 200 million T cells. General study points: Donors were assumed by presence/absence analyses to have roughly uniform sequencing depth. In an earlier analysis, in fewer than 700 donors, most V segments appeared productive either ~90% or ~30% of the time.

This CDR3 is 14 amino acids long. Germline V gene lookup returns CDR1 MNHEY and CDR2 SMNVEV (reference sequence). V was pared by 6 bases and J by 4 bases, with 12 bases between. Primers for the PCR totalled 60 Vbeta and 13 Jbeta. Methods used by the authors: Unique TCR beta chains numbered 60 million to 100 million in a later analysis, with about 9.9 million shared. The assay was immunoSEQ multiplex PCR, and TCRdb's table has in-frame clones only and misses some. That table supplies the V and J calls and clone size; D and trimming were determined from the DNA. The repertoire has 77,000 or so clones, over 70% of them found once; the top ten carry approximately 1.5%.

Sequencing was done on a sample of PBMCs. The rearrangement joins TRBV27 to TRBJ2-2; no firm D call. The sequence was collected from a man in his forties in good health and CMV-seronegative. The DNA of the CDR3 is TGTGCCAGCAGGTTGTCACTAATCACCGGGGAGCTGTTTTTT. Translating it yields CASRLSLITGELFF.